This T cell receptor beta chain was found in a study of blood T cell repertoires in COVID-19. The method was immunoSEQ multiplex PCR; TCRdb's version includes in-frame clones alone and lacks a portion of them. The top ten hold about an eighth of the sample, which has some 130,000 clones, roughly 86% seen once. Germline trimming cut 5 bases from V and 6 bases from J; bases unmatched to any gene: 7. Germline V lookup: CDR1 SEHNR, CDR2 FQNEAQ (reference sequence). This CDR3 has 16 residues. This clone was seen only once. The genes are TRBV7-9 and TRBJ2-3; TRBD2 agrees at 14 bases. Sequencing was done on a sample of peripheral blood. This clonotype was obtained from a woman in her 70s with COVID-19, enrolled during active disease. The CDR3 loop is CASSGGLAGGVDTQYF. The CDR3 DNA sequence: TGTGCCAGCAGCGGAGGACTAGCGGGGGGCGTGGATACGCAGTATTTT.